The 32 T cell receptor beta chains below all came from one sample that was sequenced in a study of naive and memory T cell subsets. The beta constant-region primer was an equimolar mix of two oligonucleotides covering TRBC1 and TRBC2. Via MiXCR, TCRdb re-called the UMI-ligation and nested PCR reads, giving one row per CDR3 protein. The sample has 70,000 to 95,000 distinct CDR3 sequences; approximately 6.5% are singletons. Source material: central memory CD4+ T cells from blood. The source of these receptors is a human donor in good health.

There are many counts of this clonotype. The genes are TRBV3-1 and TRBJ1-1; unclear D gene. The CDR3 contains 14 residues. Germline V gene lookup returns CDR1 LGHDT and CDR2 YNNKEL (reference sequence). V was clipped by 4 bases and J by 4 bases, with 13 bases between them. The CDR3 region has the DNA TGTGCCAGCAGCCTGGACTCTTGGGGCACTGAAGCTTTCTTT. Its translation is CASSLDSWGTEAFF.

This rearrangement joins TRBV25-1 to TRBJ2-1; TRBD2 matches 8 bases. CDR1 and CDR2 (germline): MGHDK, SYGVNS. This CDR3 is 16 amino acids long. Losses at the gene ends were 5 bases for V and 9 bases for J; bases not matched to a gene: 15. The CDR3 DNA reads TGTGCCAGCAGTCCATCTGGGACTAGGGGTGTGCGTGAGCAGTTCTTC. Amino acid sequence: CASSPSGTRGVREQFF.

This clonotype was found many times. This rearrangement joins TRBV18 to TRBJ2-3, with D unresolved. V lost 0 bases to trimming and J lost 4 bases, with 11 bases between them. This CDR3 is built from 15 residues. Looked up from germline, CDR1 is KGHSH and CDR2 is LQKENI. CDR3 amino acids: CASSPPGPPADTQYF. CDR3 in DNA: TGTGCCAGCTCACCACCCGGGCCTCCCGCAGATACGCAGTATTTT. The variable domain in full, completed from reference TRBV18 and TRBJ2-3, reads NAGVMQNPRHLVRRRGQEARLRCSPMKGHSHVYWYRQLPEEGLKFMVYLQKENIIDESGMPKERFSAEFPKEGPSILRIQQVVRGDSAAYFCASSPPGPPADTQYFGPGTRLTVL.

The sample holds many counts of this clonotype. The chain joins TRBV6-2 or TRBV6-3 to TRBJ2-7; unclear D gene. V lost 6 bases to trimming and J lost 2 bases, with 11 bases between them. The V gene's germline CDR1 is MNHEY and CDR2 SVGEGT. The CDR3 has 13 residues. For the CDR3, the DNA is TGTGCCAGCAGCCAGGTCAACACCTACGAGCAGTACTTC. Amino acids: CASSQVNTYEQYF.

This clonotype was counted at least ten times. The chain couples TRBV29-1 to TRBJ1-1, with D tentatively TRBD1 (5 bases). The CDR3 sequence is 12 residues long. Trimming shortened V by 4 bases and J by 7 bases, and 13 bases separated the two germline ends. The germline gives CDR1 SQVTM, CDR2 ANQGSEA. The DNA for the CDR3 is TGCAGCGTTGCCCCGTGGCAGGGTGAAGCTTTCTTT. It specifies CSVAPWQGEAFF.

CDR3 protein: CASSENGWGARYEQFF. The CDR3 region has the DNA TGTGCCAGCAGTGAAAACGGGTGGGGGGCCCGCTATGAGCAGTTCTTC. The rearrangement joins TRBV6-1 to TRBJ2-1, with D perhaps TRBD1 or TRBD2 (6 bases each). Trimming cost V 2 bases and J 8 bases, with 19 bases left between them. CDR3 length equals 16 residues. CDR1 is MNHNS, CDR2 SASEGT, per germline.

The sample holds a few counts of this clonotype. This chain links TRBV4-2 with TRBJ2-2; D ambiguous. Trimming left V 0 bases short and J 6 bases short, with 8 bases between. The CDR3 sequence is 14 residues long. Germline V CDR1 and CDR2: LGHNA, YNFKEQ. The CDR3 coding sequence is TGTGCCAGCAGCCAAGATCCTATGCCCGGGGAGCTGTTTTTT. Translation gives CASSQDPMPGELFF.

The chain employs TRBV4-2 and TRBJ2-5, with 10 bases lining up with TRBD2. The trim removed 4 bases at V and 1 base at J, leaving 3 bases unmatched. Germline CDR1 reads LGHNA; CDR2 reads YNFKEQ. The CDR3 runs 15 residues. Here the CDR3 reads CASSPRTSGQETQYF. CDR3 in DNA: TGTGCCAGCAGCCCGCGGACTAGCGGCCAAGAGACCCAGTACTTC.

The V and J genes are TRBV20-1 and TRBJ2-7; D is perhaps TRBD1 or TRBD2 (5 bases each). This CDR3 comprises 12 residues. Germline CDR1 and CDR2: DFQATT and SNEGSKA (reference sequence). Trimming pared 6 bases from V and 5 bases from J, leaving 14 bases between. CDR3 sequence reads: CSATRDVDEQYF. DNA for the CDR3: TGCAGTGCCACAAGGGACGTAGACGAGCAGTACTTC.

This clonotype has just a few counts. V and J are TRBV9 and TRBJ2-2, with a tentative D call TRBD1 (5 bases). The CDR3 runs 16 residues. V was clipped by 4 bases and J by 0 bases, with 13 bases between them. Germline V lookup: CDR1 SGDLS, CDR2 YYNGEE. CDR3 DNA: TGTGCCAGCAGCCGCCTTGGGGCGACGAACACCGGGGAGCTGTTTTTT. It yields the protein CASSRLGATNTGELFF.

The table lists this clonotype with many counts. The chain recombines TRBV2 with TRBJ1-2; weak D call: TRBD1 (6 bases). Germline lookup yields CDR1 SNHLY and CDR2 FYNNEI. V was shortened by 3 bases and J by 5 bases, with 7 bases between the two germline ends. This CDR3 contains 12 residues. CDR3 residues: CASSDRGYGYTF. DNA for the CDR3: TGTGCCAGCAGTGATAGGGGGTATGGCTACACCTTC.

This clonotype was counted many times. The V gene is TRBV6-1, the J gene TRBJ1-2; D not certain. The CDR3 sequence is 13 residues long. CDR1 MNHNS and CDR2 SASEGT come from the germline V gene. Trimming left V 5 bases short and J 2 bases short, with 9 bases between. The CDR3: CASSRIQNYGYTF. CDR3 in DNA: TGTGCCAGCAGTCGGATACAAAACTATGGCTACACCTTC.

There are a few counts of this clonotype. The V call is TRBV28, the J call TRBJ2-2; D perhaps matches TRBD1 (6 bases). Germline lookup yields CDR1 MDHEN and CDR2 SYDVKM. Trimming shortened V by 7 bases and J by 7 bases, and 13 bases separated the two germline ends. The CDR3 has 13 amino acids. CDR3 DNA sequence: TGTGCCAGCACCCCAGGGGATTACGGGGAGCTGTTTTTT. This codes for CASTPGDYGELFF.

The rearrangement uses TRBV19 and TRBJ2-5, with 9 bases that match TRBD2. Germline V lookup: CDR1 LNHDA, CDR2 SQIVND (reference sequence). V trimming: 6 bases; J trimming: 4 bases; junction bases outside the gene matches: 0. This CDR3 region has 12 residues. CDR3 in DNA: TGTGCCAGTAGACTAGCGGGAGAGACCCAGTACTTC. It yields the protein CASRLAGETQYF.

Ten or more counts support this clonotype. The chain joins TRBV12-3 or TRBV12-4 to TRBJ1-1; unclear D gene. This CDR3 is built from 14 residues. V was pared by 5 bases and J by 1 base, with 11 bases between. The CDR3 bases are TGTGCCAGCAGTACGGCGGGCGCGAACACTGAAGCTTTCTTT. Its protein product is CASSTAGANTEAFF.

This clonotype appeared a few times. This sequence joins TRBV6-1 and TRBJ1-5; D uncertain. This CDR3 contains 16 residues. The V and J ends lost 3 bases and 2 bases respectively, with 14 bases between them. The V gene's germline CDR1 is MNHNS and CDR2 SASEGT. CDR3 sequence reads: CASSEVLGGRNQPQHF. Here the CDR3 DNA reads TGTGCCAGCAGTGAGGTCTTAGGCGGGCGCAATCAGCCCCAGCATTTT.

This clonotype was detected many times. The chain joins TRBV20-1 to TRBJ1-5; 8 nucleotides match TRBD1. V trimming: 5 bases; J trimming: 5 bases; junction bases outside the gene matches: 8. This CDR3 comprises 14 residues. Germline CDR1 is DFQATT and CDR2 is SNEGSKA (reference sequence). CDR3 loop: CSALRTGTDQPQHF. In DNA form, the CDR3 reads TGCAGTGCTCTCCGGACAGGGACCGATCAGCCCCAGCATTTT.

The gene calls are TRBV6-2 or TRBV6-3 and TRBJ2-5; 7 nucleotides agree with TRBD1. CDR1 and CDR2 from the germline V gene are MNHEY and SVGEGT. Trimming cost V 11 bases and J 0 bases; bases outside gene matches: 9. This CDR3 has 14 amino acids. The CDR3 region has the DNA TGTGCCGGCCGAGAGACAGGGAACCAAGAGACCCAGTACTTC. It encodes CAGRETGNQETQYF.

There are many counts of this clonotype. The chain uses TRBV10-3 and TRBJ2-1, with D hard to call. The CDR3 is 14 residues long. In germline, CDR1 is ENHRY, CDR2 SYGVKD. The V and J ends lost 3 bases and 5 bases respectively, with 11 bases between them. The CDR3 sequence is CAISEEGRHNEQFF. Written as DNA, the CDR3 is TGTGCCATCAGTGAAGAAGGGCGCCACAATGAGCAGTTCTTC.

This clonotype was observed many times. The rearrangement links TRBV4-2 to TRBJ2-1, with D perhaps TRBD2 (5 bases). CDR3 length equals 13 residues. V gave up 0 bases and J gave up 9 bases, with 9 bases separating them. Per germline, CDR1 LGHNA and CDR2 YNFKEQ. CDR3 coding DNA: TGTGCCAGCAGCCAAGATACTCGGGGTGAGCAGTTCTTC. It translates to CASSQDTRGEQFF.

There are many counts of this clonotype. The V call is TRBV12-3 or TRBV12-4, the J call TRBJ1-2, with TRBD1 identical over 7 bases. The V segment lost 6 bases and the J segment 7 bases; nucleotides outside the gene matches: 14. CDR3 size: 15 residues. The CDR3 reads CASREGDSPYSGYTF. DNA of the CDR3: TGTGCCAGCAGGGAAGGGGACAGTCCCTATAGTGGCTACACCTTC.

This clonotype was observed many times. The V and J genes are TRBV7-6 and TRBJ1-3; D is possibly TRBD1 (5 bases). The length of the CDR3 is 14 residues. CDR1 SGHVS and CDR2 FNYEAQ come from the germline V gene. V was trimmed by 5 bases and J by 1 base, leaving 9 bases between them. Here the CDR3 reads CASSQGVSGNTIYF. As DNA, the CDR3 is TGTGCCAGCAGCCAAGGGGTTTCTGGAAACACCATATATTTT.

In its sample, this clonotype was seen many times. The chain links TRBV18 to TRBJ1-2; unclear D gene. This CDR3 has 13 amino acids. Looked up from germline, CDR1 is KGHSH and CDR2 is LQKENI. V dropped 0 bases and J dropped 7 bases, with 9 bases sitting between them. CDR3 sequence: CASSPPGNGGYTF. The CDR3 DNA sequence: TGTGCCAGCTCACCACCGGGGAATGGTGGCTACACCTTC.

This clonotype was counted at least ten times. The chain is built from TRBV12-3 or TRBV12-4 and TRBJ1-1; no firm D call. The CDR3 runs 13 residues. V shed 3 bases and J shed 4 bases, with 9 bases lying between them. The CDR3 nucleotides read TGTGCCAGCAGTTTCTCCAAAGGCACTGAAGCTTTCTTT. Residues: CASSFSKGTEAFF.

The J gene is TRBJ2-3, the V gene TRBV30; no clear D. Trimming cost V 2 bases and J 2 bases, with 11 bases left between them. The length of the CDR3 is 14 residues. CDR1 and CDR2 from the germline V gene are GTSNPN and SVGIG (reference sequence). The CDR3: CAWSRPVFTDTQYF. The CDR3 coding sequence is TGTGCCTGGAGTCGTCCGGTCTTCACAGATACGCAGTATTTT.

The chain employs TRBV6-1 and TRBJ2-1; TRBD2 aligns across 12 bases. The V gene end was trimmed by 2 bases and the J gene end by 4 bases; junction bases not matched to a gene: 9. The CDR3 loop spans 18 amino acids. The germline V gene encodes CDR1 MNHNS and CDR2 SASEGT. The CDR3 is CASSESRGTSGLYNEQFF. CDR3 sequence (DNA): TGTGCCAGCAGTGAAAGCCGAGGGACTAGCGGGCTATACAATGAGCAGTTCTTC.

This clonotype was detected a few times. The J gene is TRBJ2-3, the V gene TRBV29-1; D is possibly TRBD2 (5 bases). The CDR3 has 13 residues. V lost 7 bases and J 4 bases, leaving 15 bases between the germline ends. Germline V gene data show CDR1 as SQVTM and CDR2 as ANQGSEA. This CDR3 is CSGKRDGADTQYF. The CDR3 DNA is TGCAGCGGTAAACGGGATGGGGCAGATACGCAGTATTTT.

This clonotype was observed a few times. V usage is TRBV2 and J usage is TRBJ2-2, with 10 bases matching TRBD1. Germline CDR1 is SNHLY and CDR2 is FYNNEI. CDR3 size: 16 residues. V gave up 6 bases and J gave up 4 bases; unmatched junction bases: 8. The CDR3 is CASRIGTGASTGELFF. The CDR3 DNA is TGTGCCAGCAGAATCGGGACAGGGGCCAGCACCGGGGAGCTGTTTTTT.

This clonotype was seen a few times. This sequence joins TRBV7-3 and TRBJ2-1; D gene uncertain. There are 15 residues in the CDR3. CDR1 and CDR2 from the germline V gene are SGHTA and FQGTGA. V lost 4 bases and J 2 bases, leaving 12 bases between the germline ends. Here the CDR3 reads CASSSGRAAYNEQFF. The CDR3 nucleotides read TGTGCCAGCAGCTCCGGCCGGGCGGCCTACAATGAGCAGTTCTTC. Variable domain in full (rest from reference TRBV7-3 and TRBJ2-1): GAGVSQTPSNKVTEKGKYVELRCDPISGHTALYWYRQSLGQGPEFLIYFQGTGAADDSGLPNDRFFAVRPEGSVSTLKIQRTERGDSAVYLCASSSGRAAYNEQFFGPGTRLTVL.

This clonotype came up many times. The chain combines TRBV13 with TRBJ2-2; 8 nucleotides agree with TRBD1. There are 23 residues in the CDR3. The V and J ends lost 6 bases and 0 bases, in that order; junction bases with no gene match: 27. CDR1 and CDR2 (germline): PRHDT, FYEKMQ (reference sequence). CDR3: CASRATGGLRGLEGFANTGELFF. The CDR3 nucleotides are TGTGCCAGCAGGGCCACAGGGGGTTTAAGGGGCCTGGAAGGCTTCGCGAACACCGGGGAGCTGTTTTTT.

The chain links TRBV30 to TRBJ2-7, with D possibly TRBD1 on 5 matching bases. Germline V gene lookup returns CDR1 GTSNPN and CDR2 SVGIG (reference sequence). This CDR3 contains 15 residues. The V end was cut by 2 bases, the J end by 4 bases, with 18 bases between. The CDR3 nucleotides are TGTGCCTGGAGTATGTTGTCGGCAGGGCCGTACGAGCAGTACTTC. It is translated as CAWSMLSAGPYEQYF.

This chain uses TRBV5-6 with TRBJ2-7; 11 bases map to TRBD1. The germline V gene has CDR1 SGHDT and CDR2 YYEEEE. This CDR3 comprises 15 residues. Trimming took 4 bases from V and 4 from J; bases not matched to a gene: 7. The CDR3 protein is CASSPGQGGGYEQYF. The CDR3 DNA sequence: TGTGCCAGCAGCCCGGGACAGGGGGGGGGGTACGAGCAGTACTTC.